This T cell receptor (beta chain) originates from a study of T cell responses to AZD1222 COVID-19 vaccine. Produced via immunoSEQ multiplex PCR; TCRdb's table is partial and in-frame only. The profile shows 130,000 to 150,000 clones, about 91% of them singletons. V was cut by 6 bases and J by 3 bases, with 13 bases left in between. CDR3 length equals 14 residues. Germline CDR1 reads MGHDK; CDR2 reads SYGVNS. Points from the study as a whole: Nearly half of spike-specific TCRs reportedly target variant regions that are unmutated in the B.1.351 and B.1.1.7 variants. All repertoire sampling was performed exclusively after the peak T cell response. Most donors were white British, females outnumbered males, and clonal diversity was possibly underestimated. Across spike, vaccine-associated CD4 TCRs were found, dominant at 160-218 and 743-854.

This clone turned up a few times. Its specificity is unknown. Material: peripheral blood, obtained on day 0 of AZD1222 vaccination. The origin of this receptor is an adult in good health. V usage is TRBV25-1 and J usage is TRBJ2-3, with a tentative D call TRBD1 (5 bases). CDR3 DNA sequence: TGTGCCAGCAGATCAGGGTTGGGGACAGATACGCAGTATTTT. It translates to CASRSGLGTDTQYF.